Listed here is a single T cell receptor (beta chain). Its antigen is currently unknown. Use of 60 Vbeta and 13 Jbeta primers characterized the PCR. Profiled with immunoSEQ multiplex PCR; TCRdb holds only in-frame clones, not every one. The table has 130,000 or so clones, around 80% seen once; the top ten hold about 3.4%. CDR3 length: 11 amino acids. Germline V gene lookup returns CDR1 SEHNR and CDR2 FQNEAQ (reference sequence). Trimming removed 0 bases at V and 16 bases at J, with 10 bases between. The data are from a study of cytomegalovirus exposure and HLA in healthy donors. Looking at the study overall: Sequencing of about 179 million T cells in an earlier analysis found 95 million to 120 million unique TCR beta sequences. Study-level findings and limits: Earlier results showed most TCR beta V segments being productive about 90% or about 30% of the time.

V and J are TRBV7-9 and TRBJ2-1; D perhaps matches TRBD2 (5 bases). Sequenced sample: PBMCs. This clonotype was obtained from a man between 18 and 35 years old in good health and CMV-seropositive. The CDR3 is CASSLALDKFF. In nucleotides, the CDR3 is TGTGCCAGCAGCTTAGCACTAGATAAATTCTTC.